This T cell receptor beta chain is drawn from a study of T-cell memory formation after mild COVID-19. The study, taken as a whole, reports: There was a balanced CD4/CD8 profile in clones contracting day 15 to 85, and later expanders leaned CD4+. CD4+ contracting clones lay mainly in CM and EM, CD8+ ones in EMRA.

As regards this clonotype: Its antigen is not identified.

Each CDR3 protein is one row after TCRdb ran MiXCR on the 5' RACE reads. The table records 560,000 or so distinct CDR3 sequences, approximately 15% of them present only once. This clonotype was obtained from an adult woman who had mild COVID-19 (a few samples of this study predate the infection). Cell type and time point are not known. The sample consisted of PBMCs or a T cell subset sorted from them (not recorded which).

CDR3 amino acids: CARSYNEQFF. The CDR3 DNA sequence: TGTGCCAGAAGCTACAATGAGCAGTTCTTC. V and J are TRBV5-3 and TRBJ2-1, with D hard to call. TRBV5-3 is placed among ORFs of uncertain function. V lost 3 bases, J lost 5 bases, and 0 bases lay in between. The CDR3 spans 10 residues.